This entry lists 12 T cell receptor beta chains sequenced from one sample in a study of cytomegalovirus exposure and HLA in healthy donors. PCR amplification relied on 60 Vbeta primers (plus 13 Jbeta primers). Profiling relied on immunoSEQ multiplex PCR, and the TCRdb table lists in-frame clones only, not all of them. The data show roughly 80,000 clones, around two thirds seen once. The specimen sequenced was PBMCs. The receptors here all came from a woman in her forties or fifties in good health and CMV-seropositive.

In DNA, the CDR3 is TGCAGCGTTGAGCCCTTGACAGGGGGCTATGGCTACACCTTC. It encodes CSVEPLTGGYGYTF. This rearrangement joins TRBV29-1 to TRBJ1-2, with 9 bases identical to TRBD1. Germline V gene data show CDR1 as SQVTM and CDR2 as ANQGSEA. The V and J ends lost 3 bases and 4 bases, in that order; junction bases with no gene match: 6. This CDR3 is 14 amino acids long.

V is TRBV4-2 and J is TRBJ2-5, with D possibly being TRBD2 (6 bases). The CDR3 has 13 amino acids. The V and J ends lost 5 bases and 3 bases respectively, with 10 bases between them. Germline V lookup: CDR1 LGHNA, CDR2 YNFKEQ. CDR3 DNA sequence: TGTGCCAGCAGCGCTAGCGAGAAAGAGACCCAGTACTTC. This encodes CASSASEKETQYF.

The chain carries TRBV5-4 and TRBJ2-7; tentatively, D is TRBD2 (5 bases). CDR1 is SGHNT and CDR2 is YYREEE in the germline V gene (reference sequence). There are 12 residues in the CDR3. V shed 2 bases and J shed 4 bases, with 7 bases lying between them. The CDR3 nucleotides read TGTGCCAGCAGCTTTCCGGGGTACGAGCAGTACGTC. It codes for CASSFPGYEQYV.

The CDR3 DNA is TGTGCCATCAGTCCAGGGGGGACAGGTGGCTACGAGCAGTACGTC. Translating it yields CAISPGGTGGYEQYV. The V and J genes are TRBV10-3 and TRBJ2-7; 8 positions agree with TRBD1. CDR1 and CDR2 from the germline V gene are ENHRY and SYGVKD. This CDR3 comprises 15 residues. Trimming cost V 5 bases and J 3 bases; bases outside gene matches: 9.

This clone occurred a few times. The chain combines TRBV6-5 with TRBJ1-1; D gene ambiguous. V lost 5 bases to trimming and J lost 4 bases, with 11 bases between them. CDR1 and CDR2 from the germline V gene are MNHEY and SVGAGI. This CDR3 is built from 13 residues. CDR3: CASSERESTEAFF. The DNA of the CDR3 is TGTGCCAGCAGTGAGCGAGAGAGCACTGAAGCTTTCTTT.

The chain recombines TRBV13 with TRBJ2-3; D not resolved. CDR1 and CDR2 (germline): PRHDT, FYEKMQ (reference sequence). This CDR3 has 14 amino acids. V lost 4 bases and J lost 0, with 8 bases in between. The CDR3 DNA is TGTGCCAGCAGCTCCCCCGGGAGCACAGATACGCAGTATTTT. This encodes CASSSPGSTDTQYF.

The V gene is TRBV6-5, the J gene TRBJ2-2; no reliable D call. The V end lost 1 base, the J end lost 2 bases, and 8 bases lay between the germline ends. In germline, CDR1 is MNHEY, CDR2 SVGAGI. The CDR3 runs to 15 residues. The CDR3 spells CASSYWAVNTGELFF. For the CDR3, the DNA is TGTGCCAGCAGTTACTGGGCAGTAAACACCGGGGAGCTGTTTTTT.

This chain links TRBV27 with TRBJ1-2; D gene unclear. CDR1 is MNHEY, CDR2 SMNVEV, per germline (reference sequence). The CDR3 has 15 residues. Trimming took 0 bases from V and 4 from J, leaving 12 bases between them. CDR3: CASSLSTGDAYGYTF. CDR3 bases: TGTGCCAGCAGTTTATCCACCGGTGATGCCTATGGCTACACCTTC.

This clone has only one observation. The DNA of the CDR3 is TGCGCCAGCAGTGACATCTGGAGGACAGGGGGGGGTCAGCCCCAGCATTTT. It encodes CASSDIWRTGGGQPQHF. V gene TRBV10-2 combines with J gene TRBJ1-5; 10 bases are shared with TRBD1. V trimming: 3 bases; J trimming: 6 bases; junction bases outside the gene matches: 11. Germline CDR1 and CDR2: WSHSY and SAAADI. CDR3 length: 17 residues.

The rearrangement uses TRBV6-4 and TRBJ1-1; 8 bases agree with TRBD1. The length of the CDR3 is 14 residues. The germline V gene encodes CDR1 MRHNA and CDR2 SNTAGT. J was trimmed by 6 bases and V by 3 bases; bases with no gene match: 6. In nucleotides, the CDR3 is TGTGCCAGCAGTGAGTGGACAGGGCGCCCTGAAGCTTTCTTT. This codes for CASSEWTGRPEAFF.

This chain joins TRBV7-9 and TRBJ1-3; D perhaps matches TRBD1 (6 bases). Germline V gives CDR1 SEHNR, CDR2 FQNEAQ (reference sequence). CDR3 size: 19 residues. Trimming left V 2 bases short and J 0 bases short, with 20 bases between. The CDR3, as DNA: TGTGCCAGCAGCTTAAGAAGAGATTACAGGGAACTCTCTGGAAACACCATATATTTT. Protein: CASSLRRDYRELSGNTIYF.

The gene calls are TRBV7-3 and TRBJ2-2; D perhaps matches TRBD1 (6 bases). The germline V gene encodes CDR1 SGHTA and CDR2 FQGTGA. This CDR3 has 18 amino acids. Deletions cut 0 bases from V and 1 base from J, with 15 bases between. The CDR3 DNA follows: TGTGCCAGCAGCTTAACAGTTGGGCGCAGGGGGAACACCGGGGAGCTGTTTTTT. Protein sequence: CASSLTVGRRGNTGELFF.